This T cell receptor (beta chain) comes out of a study of blood T cell repertoires in COVID-19. Study-level background: Sites across the United States, Italy and Spain contributed samples from acute and convalescent COVID-19. PBMCs, B-cell-depleted T cells, or T cells were the source of the cDNA or gDNA that made up the material.

As originally analysed: Amplification with reference gene primers provided the estimates of nucleated cell counts. This table comes from immunoSEQ multiplex PCR, and its TCRdb copy is limited to in-frame clones, with some not included. V and J calls and clone size are those listed in that table; D and trimming were worked out from the DNA. Seen here are 65,000 to 95,000 clones, roughly 88% observed once, and the top ten hold 2.5% to 3%. CDR3 length: 14 residues. V lost 1 base and J 7 bases, leaving 13 bases between the germline ends. Germline CDR1 reads SGHAT; CDR2 reads FQNNGV. The gene calls are TRBV11-2 and TRBJ1-1; D may be TRBD1 (6 bases). The specimen sequenced was peripheral blood. This TCR derives from a man between 70 and 80 years old with active or convalescent COVID-19. The CDR3 DNA follows: TGTGCCAGCAGCTTAGCGGGGGGCGCGGGTGAAGCTTTCTTT. Translating gives CASSLAGGAGEAFF.